This is a list of T cell receptor beta chains from one sample in a study of T-cell memory formation after mild COVID-19. TCRdb called the 5' RACE reads again in MiXCR, with one record for every CDR3 protein. The sample lists about 180,000 distinct CDR3 sequences; approximately 18% were seen once. Sequenced sample: PBMCs or a T cell subset sorted from them (not recorded which). These receptors all stem from a young man who had mild COVID-19 (a few samples of this study predate the infection). Cell type and time point are not known. CDR3s include the opening cysteine and the closing phenylalanine or tryptophan. The order of the fields is CDR3 DNA, CDR3 protein, J gene, clone size, V gene, D gene. The D gene is left open where the match is weak. Where a row states a size, it is once, few, many or the class of an expanded clone; other rows omit it.

TGTGCCAGCAGATATGGACAGGGGGGAGGGGAGCTGTTTTTT CASRYGQGGGELFF TRBJ2-2 - TRBV12-3/TRBV12-4 TRBD1
TGTGCCAGCAGTGAAGGATGGGGGGGCACAGATACGCAGTATTTT CASSEGWGGTDTQYF TRBJ2-3 - TRBV25-1 -
TGTGCCAGCAGCTTAGGCCCCCAAACCGGGGAGCTGTTTTTT CASSLGPQTGELFF TRBJ2-2 - TRBV7-2 -
TGCGCCAGCAGCCAAGATAGTTCACGGGGACTAGGCCATAATGAGCAGTTCTTC CASSQDSSRGLGHNEQFF TRBJ2-1 many TRBV4-3 TRBD2
TGTGCCAGCAGCCGCGGGGGAAACACCGGGGAGCTGTTTTTT CASSRGGNTGELFF TRBJ2-2 few TRBV7-6 TRBD2
TGTGCCAGCAGTTCCCTAGCGGGGGCAAAAAACATTCAGTACTTC CASSSLAGAKNIQYF TRBJ2-4 - TRBV6-5 TRBD2
TGTGCCAGCAGCGGGCCCCCTGCTTACTATGGCTACACCTTC CASSGPPAYYGYTF TRBJ1-2 - TRBV5-4 -
TGTGCCAGCGCCGTAGCGGGGGGTAACATTCAGTACTTC CASAVAGGNIQYF TRBJ2-4 few TRBV7-3 TRBD2
TGCAGTGCTCCAAGGACAGCCCACAATGAGCAGTTCTTC CSAPRTAHNEQFF TRBJ2-1 - TRBV20-1 -
TGTGCCAGCAGCTTTCGAGGGGCAGAGAACATTCAGTACTTC CASSFRGAENIQYF TRBJ2-4 - TRBV7-2 -
TGTGCCAGCAGTTACTCGACGGGACGGGCAAACTATGGCTACACCTTC CASSYSTGRANYGYTF TRBJ1-2 few TRBV6-5 -
TGTGCCAGCAGGGGCGGAGGCAGTTTCAACTATGGCTACACCTTC CASRGGGSFNYGYTF TRBJ1-2 few TRBV7-9 -
TGTGCCAGCAGCCAAGGAGGCACAGGGCAAGAGACCCAGTACTTC CASSQGGTGQETQYF TRBJ2-5 - TRBV3-1 -
TGCAGTGCTACCGGGACTCCGGGGGAGACCCAGTACTTC CSATGTPGETQYF TRBJ2-5 - TRBV20-1 -
TGTGCCAGCACCCCCGGACAGATTAGCACAGATACGCAGTATTTT CASTPGQISTDTQYF TRBJ2-3 - TRBV6-2/TRBV6-3 -
TGTGCCAGCAGCTTGGTTCTAGCGGGGTACAATGAGCAGTTCTTC CASSLVLAGYNEQFF TRBJ2-1 few TRBV5-6 TRBD2
TGCAGTGCCAAAGGACTAGCGGGGAACGATGAGCAGTTCTTC CSAKGLAGNDEQFF TRBJ2-1 - TRBV20-1 TRBD2
TGTGCCAGCAGTGATAGTGGGTACACCGGGGAGCTGTTTTTT CASSDSGYTGELFF TRBJ2-2 - TRBV25-1 -
TGCGCCAGCAGCCAGGATTATAGCGGGGGGGCTCGAGAGCAGTTCTTC CASSQDYSGGAREQFF TRBJ2-1 few TRBV4-1 TRBD2
TGTGCCAGCAGTTACTTCGGCGGCACAACTAATGAAAAACTGTTTTTT CASSYFGGTTNEKLFF TRBJ1-4 few TRBV6-5 -
TGTGCCAGCAGTGAATACAATGAGCAGTTCTTC CASSEYNEQFF TRBJ2-1 many TRBV2 -
TGCGCCAGCAGCGTGGGCCCCGGCACAGATACGCAGTATTTT CASSVGPGTDTQYF TRBJ2-3 - TRBV5-1 -
TGTGCCAGCAGTCCGACAGTGGAGTTACCCCTCCACTTT CASSPTVELPLHF TRBJ1-6 few TRBV7-2 -
TGCAGTGCTAGAAATGCGGGGTCTAGCACAGATACGCAGTATTTT CSARNAGSSTDTQYF TRBJ2-3 - TRBV20-1 -
TGCAGTGCTAGAGATCCAGGAGGGCCGAACACTGAAGCTTTCTTT CSARDPGGPNTEAFF TRBJ1-1 - TRBV20-1 -
TGTGCCAGCAGTCGAACAGGATCTGAGCAGTTCTTC CASSRTGSEQFF TRBJ2-1 few TRBV12-3/TRBV12-4 -
TGCAGCGTCGCAAGGACAGGGGGACGCGAGCAGTACTTC CSVARTGGREQYF TRBJ2-7 - TRBV29-1 TRBD1
TGCGCCAGCAGGGGGCTAGGTTTAATCCGCGAGCAGTACTTC CASRGLGLIREQYF TRBJ2-7 - TRBV5-1 -
TGCGCCAGCAGCGTCACCAGGGGGTATGAGCAGTTCTTC CASSVTRGYEQFF TRBJ2-1 - TRBV23-1 TRBD1
TGTGCCAGCAGAGGGACAGGATCACCCCTCCACTTT CASRGTGSPLHF TRBJ1-6 many TRBV2 TRBD1
TGTGCCAGCAGTCACGGTGGCTACACCTTC CASSHGGYTF TRBJ1-2 - TRBV6-2/TRBV6-3 -
TGCGCCACCTCAAAGGGGGGGATTGATGAAAAACTGTTTTTT CATSKGGIDEKLFF TRBJ1-4 many TRBV5-1 -
TGTGCCAGCAGCCCCCTCCGACTAAGTCGCAGCACAGATACGCAGTATTTT CASSPLRLSRSTDTQYF TRBJ2-3 - TRBV7-8 -
TGTGCCAGCAGCCTGGGACAGGGGGCGGTCAATGAGCAGTTCTTC CASSLGQGAVNEQFF TRBJ2-1 - TRBV7-2 TRBD1
TGTGCCAGCAGCTTGCCGGGGGCGGGGCAAGAGACCCAGTACTTC CASSLPGAGQETQYF TRBJ2-5 - TRBV5-6 -
TGTGCTAGTGGTTTGACTGCGACAGGGGGAAAAGGGGATGAGCAGTTCTTC CASGLTATGGKGDEQFF TRBJ2-1 - TRBV12-5 TRBD1
TGCAGCGTAGCCGGCGCGGCCCGAGAGACCCAGTACTTC CSVAGAARETQYF TRBJ2-5 - TRBV29-1 -
TGTGCCAGCAGCCCCAGACACGGCTCTGGAAACACCATATATTTT CASSPRHGSGNTIYF TRBJ1-3 few TRBV14 -
TGTGCCAGCAGTAACCGTGGGAGGGGCACAGATACGCAGTATTTT CASSNRGRGTDTQYF TRBJ2-3 - TRBV6-6 TRBD2
TGCGCCAGCAGAATAGGGGAGGGGGAGCAGTACTTC CASRIGEGEQYF TRBJ2-7 few TRBV5-1 TRBD2
TGTGCCAGCAGCTCTTTCGGACCTACGGATGGCTACACCTTC CASSSFGPTDGYTF TRBJ1-2 - TRBV7-9 -
TGCGCCAGCAGCTTAGGACCAACTAATGAAAAACTGTTTTTT CASSLGPTNEKLFF TRBJ1-4 - TRBV5-1 -
TGTGCCATCAGGGACTCCAAAAACATTCAGTACTTC CAIRDSKNIQYF TRBJ2-4 - TRBV10-3 -
TGTGCCAGCAGCTTAGTCCGGGGCCAGGGGGAGCAGTACTTC CASSLVRGQGEQYF TRBJ2-7 - TRBV7-9 -
TGTGCCAGCAGTTTCCAGCGGGGGCCGGGAGATACGCAGTATTTT CASSFQRGPGDTQYF TRBJ2-3 - TRBV12-3/TRBV12-4 TRBD2
TGTGCCAGCAGCATCCAGACTAGCGGTGAGCAGTTCTTC CASSIQTSGEQFF TRBJ2-1 many TRBV7-2 TRBD2
TGTGCCAGCTCACCACCAAGGACAGGGACTACCAGCCATGGCTACACCTTC CASSPPRTGTTSHGYTF TRBJ1-2 - TRBV18 TRBD1
TGTGCCAGCAGCTTAGTCGGACAGGGATCATCACCCCTCCACTTT CASSLVGQGSSPLHF TRBJ1-6 - TRBV11-2 TRBD1
TGTGCCAGCAGCTTAGTCCGGCAGCAAGAGACCCAGTACTTC CASSLVRQQETQYF TRBJ2-5 many TRBV7-2 -
TGTGCCAGCAGCTTAGGAGCGTGGGAGACCCAGTACTTC CASSLGAWETQYF TRBJ2-5 few TRBV7-9 -
TGCGCCAGCAGACGGGACAGCATGAACACTGAAGCTTTCTTT CASRRDSMNTEAFF TRBJ1-1 many TRBV5-1 TRBD1
TGTGCCAGCACCGAAGGTTGGGCGGCAGCCTACACCTTC CASTEGWAAAYTF TRBJ1-2 few TRBV2 -
TGTGCCAGCAGCCCCCAGGACAGGATAATTAATGGCTACACCTTC CASSPQDRIINGYTF TRBJ1-2 many TRBV3-1 TRBD1
TGCAGTGCTAGTTCCCCGGGCAGGGGGCCGGATACGCAGTATTTT CSASSPGRGPDTQYF TRBJ2-3 - TRBV20-1 TRBD1
TGTGCCAGCAGTTCGAAGGCTAGCGGTAACTACAATGAGCAGTTCTTC CASSSKASGNYNEQFF TRBJ2-1 - TRBV28 TRBD2